This is a list of T cell receptor beta chains from one sample in a study of cytotoxic CD8 clonotypes in ibrutinib-treated CLL. The table came from immunoSEQ multiplex PCR; TCRdb's copy has only in-frame clones and leaves some out. Of tens of thousands of clones in the sample, roughly 69% were seen once. The source was PBMCs, collected after 24 months of ibrutinib treatment. All receptors come from a human donor with chronic lymphocytic leukemia. The CDR3 runs from the conserved cysteine through the conserved F or W. D genes are given only for firm matches. Clone size is stated in some rows and not others, as once, few, many or a class when expanded.

cdr3_length d_call j_call clone_size v_call cdr3_aa cdr3_nt
14 - TRBJ2-7 - TRBV19 CASSIAHRTYEQYF TGTGCCAGTAGTATCGCCCACCGTACCTACGAGCAGTACTTC
14 - TRBJ1-1 - TRBV19 CASIPPHSNTEAFF TGTGCCAGTATCCCCCCCCACTCGAACACTGAAGCTTTCTTT
15 TRBD2 TRBJ2-7 once TRBV4-1 CASSQQLAGTYEQYF TGCGCCAGCAGCCAACAACTAGCGGGCACCTACGAGCAGTACTTC
12 - TRBJ1-1 - TRBV12-5 CASGTGNTEAFF TGTGCTAGTGGGACCGGGAACACTGAAGCTTTCTTT
14 - TRBJ1-2 few TRBV14 CASSQARGSYGYTF TGTGCCAGCAGCCAAGCCAGGGGCAGTTATGGCTACACCTTC
17 TRBD1 TRBJ2-5 once TRBV2 CASSSMGQGGSRETQYF TGTGCCAGCAGTTCAATGGGACAGGGAGGATCAAGAGAGACCCAGTACTTC
12 - TRBJ2-7 - TRBV27 CASRRGYYEQYF TGTGCCAGCAGGCGGGGCTACTACGAGCAGTACTTC
17 TRBD2 TRBJ2-3 - TRBV29-1 CSVYKYGLAGDTDTQYF TGCAGCGTTTACAAATACGGACTAGCGGGGGACACAGATACGCAGTATTTT
16 TRBD2 TRBJ2-7 - TRBV6-6 CASSSVFSGGGYEQYF TGTGCCAGCAGTTCTGTTTTCAGCGGGGGAGGCTACGAGCAGTACTTC
13 TRBD1 TRBJ1-2 - TRBV28 CASSSDRGYGYTF TGTGCCAGCAGTTCGGACAGGGGCTATGGCTACACCTTC
13 - TRBJ2-2 - TRBV27 CASSKSQGRELFF TGTGCCAGCAGTAAATCACAGGGCCGGGAGCTGTTTTTT
14 - TRBJ2-4 - TRBV2 CASSGDSAKNIQYF TGTGCCAGCAGTGGGGACTCAGCCAAAAACATTCAGTACTTC
14 - TRBJ1-6 few TRBV30 CAWSGGRSGSPLHF TGTGCCTGGAGTGGCGGCAGGTCTGGATCACCCCTCCACTTT
12 - TRBJ2-3 - TRBV11-3 CASSSRTDTQYF TGTGCCAGCAGCTCCCGCACAGATACGCAGTATTTT
13 - TRBJ2-7 - TRBV2 CASKGDGQYEQYF TGTGCCAGCAAGGGGGACGGTCAATACGAGCAGTACTTC
15 - TRBJ1-4 - TRBV7-9 CASSPTGGITEKLFF TGTGCCAGCAGCCCAACAGGTGGGATAACTGAAAAACTGTTTTTT
13 - TRBJ2-1 medium-sized TRBV7-9 CASSSGPSGEQFF TGTGCCAGCAGTTCCGGGCCAAGCGGTGAGCAGTTCTTC
15 - TRBJ1-2 - TRBV2 CASRHTKGWSYGYTF TGTGCCAGCAGACATACGAAGGGTTGGAGCTATGGCTACACCTTC
20 TRBD1 TRBJ2-6 - TRBV2 CASSDPAGTGALSGANVLTF TGTGCCAGCAGTGACCCCGCCGGGACAGGGGCCTTATCTGGGGCCAACGTCCTGACTTTC
15 TRBD1 TRBJ2-5 - TRBV5-1 CASSVSGGWRETQYF TGCGCCAGCAGCGTTTCAGGGGGTTGGAGAGAGACCCAGTACTTC
15 - TRBJ1-4 - TRBV19 CASSVTGRTNEKLFF TGTGCCAGTAGTGTAACAGGCAGAACTAATGAAAAACTGTTTTTT
10 - TRBJ2-7 - TRBV6-1 CASSALEQDF TGTGCCAGCAGTGCACTTGAACAGGACTTC
11 - TRBJ2-7 few TRBV28 CASKSGYEQYF TGTGCCAGCAAGTCAGGCTACGAGCAGTACTTC
16 TRBD2 TRBJ2-5 medium-sized TRBV4-2 CASSQDREGPGGAQYF TGTGCCAGCAGCCAAGATCGGGAGGGACCGGGGGGGGCCCAGTACTTC
12 - TRBJ1-1 - TRBV7-9 CASSSAGTEAFF TGTGCCAGCAGCTCAGCTGGGACTGAAGCTTTCTTT
12 - TRBJ2-1 few TRBV6-5 CASTVNTAEQFF TGTGCCAGCACTGTTAATACGGCTGAGCAGTTCTTC
15 - TRBJ2-7 - TRBV7-9 CASIKASSPTYEQYF TGTGCCAGCATTAAGGCTTCGAGTCCAACCTACGAGCAGTACTTC
14 - TRBJ1-5 - TRBV6-1 CASSERAGVQPQHF TGTGCCAGCAGTGAAAGGGCAGGGGTTCAGCCCCAGCATTTT
14 TRBD1 TRBJ1-4 few TRBV28 CASREGGGDEKLFF TGTGCCAGCAGGGAAGGGGGCGGGGATGAAAAACTGTTTTTT
15 TRBD1 TRBJ1-1 - TRBV18 CASSKPGQGGAEAFF TGTGCCAGCTCAAAACCGGGACAGGGGGGAGCTGAAGCTTTCTTT
15 - TRBJ2-7 - TRBV18 CASSPMDYTSYEQYF TGTGCCAGCTCACCAATGGACTACACCTCCTACGAGCAGTACTTC
14 - TRBJ2-2 - TRBV7-7 CASSLGGTAGELFF TGTGCTAGCAGCTTAGGTGGGACTGCCGGGGAGCTGTTTTTT
14 TRBD1 TRBJ1-6 - TRBV19 CASSILGQGIPLHF TGTGCCAGTAGTATATTGGGACAGGGTATACCCCTCCACTTT
13 TRBD1 TRBJ1-1 - TRBV6-5 CASLRGVGAEAFF TGTGCCAGTCTCAGGGGGGTAGGGGCTGAAGCTTTCTTT
14 TRBD1 TRBJ1-5 once TRBV27 CASRRTGNNQPQHF TGTGCCAGCAGGCGGACAGGGAACAATCAGCCCCAGCATTTT
12 - TRBJ2-7 - TRBV7-8 CASSFPLLEQYF TGTGCCAGCAGCTTTCCCCTGCTCGAGCAGTACTTC
13 TRBD1 TRBJ1-2 - TRBV19 CASSFGTAYGYTF TGTGCCAGTAGTTTCGGGACAGCGTACGGCTACACCTTC
13 - TRBJ2-7 - TRBV2 CASSEGESYEQYF TGTGCCAGCAGTGAGGGGGAATCCTACGAGCAGTACTTC
15 - TRBJ1-2 - TRBV28 CASSYGGGDSYGYTF TGTGCCAGCAGTTACGGGGGGGGAGATTCCTATGGCTACACCTTC
11 - TRBJ2-3 - TRBV20-1 CSARVGGTQYF TGCAGTGCTAGAGTTGGGGGTACGCAGTATTTT
14 - TRBJ2-5 few TRBV14 CASSVGLLQETQYF TGTGCCAGCAGCGTGGGACTTCTTCAAGAGACCCAGTACTTC
19 TRBD2 TRBJ2-5 - TRBV10-3 CAISESLIKGGGYQETQYF TGTGCCATCAGTGAGTCGCTTATTAAAGGCGGGGGGTACCAAGAGACCCAGTACTTC
15 - TRBJ2-7 - TRBV19 CASSIVGGDNYEQYF TGTGCCAGTAGTATAGTGGGCGGGGATAACTACGAGCAGTACTTC
15 - TRBJ1-2 - TRBV9 CASSAQAMINYGYTF TGTGCCAGCAGCGCACAGGCCATGATTAACTATGGCTACACCTTC
13 - TRBJ1-5 - TRBV7-8 CASSLVRGQPQHF TGTGCCAGCAGCTTAGTTCGAGGTCAGCCCCAGCATTTT
13 TRBD1 TRBJ1-2 - TRBV13 CASSRTGGLGYTF TGTGCCAGCAGCCGGACAGGGGGCCTGGGCTACACCTTC
16 TRBD2 TRBJ2-5 - TRBV7-2 CASSFGASGFQETQYF TGTGCCAGCAGCTTCGGCGCTAGCGGGTTCCAAGAGACCCAGTACTTC
15 - TRBJ1-4 - TRBV5-3 CARSPNRHPPEKLFF TGTGCCAGAAGCCCCAATAGACACCCCCCTGAAAAACTGTTTTTT
18 TRBD1 TRBJ2-3 - TRBV27 CASSPGTGSKISTDTQYF TGTGCCAGCAGTCCGGGGACAGGGAGCAAAATAAGCACAGATACGCAGTATTTT
15 TRBD1 TRBJ1-5 - TRBV28 CASRGDRNYNQPQHF TGTGCCAGCAGGGGGGACAGGAACTACAATCAGCCCCAGCATTTT
13 - TRBJ2-5 - TRBV5-5 CASIRAGKETQYF TGTGCCAGCATCCGAGCGGGTAAAGAGACCCAGTACTTC
17 TRBD2 TRBJ2-3 - TRBV28 CASSPGRLARGTDTQYF TGTGCCAGCAGTCCGGGGCGACTAGCGAGGGGGACAGATACGCAGTATTTT
15 - TRBJ2-5 - TRBV19 CASKRGASFQETQYF TGTGCCAGTAAAAGGGGGGCCTCATTCCAAGAGACCCAGTACTTC
16 - TRBJ1-6 few TRBV4-1 CASSRGTSSYNSPLHF TGCGCCAGCAGCAGGGGTACGAGCTCCTATAATTCACCCCTCCACTTT
15 TRBD1 TRBJ2-7 - TRBV6-5 CASSYWPDRVDEQYF TGTGCCAGCAGTTATTGGCCGGACAGGGTAGACGAGCAGTACTTC